The clone carrying this T cell receptor (beta chain) came up once. Its antigen is not known. The sample belongs to a study of radiation and T cells in renal cell carcinoma. Overall study: Nephrectomy followed 15 Gy stereotactic body radiation by 4 weeks.

Trimming removed 5 bases from V and 4 bases from J, with 17 bases in between. There are 15 residues in the CDR3. CDR1 is MDHEN, CDR2 SYDVKM, per germline. Findings and caveats of the study: In blood, top tumor clones expanded by 2 weeks, shrinking by 4.

Time point meaning: blood 2 weeks post-SBRT. As to treatment: 15 Gy SBRT to primary tumor, nephrectomy 4 weeks later. Radiation-treated patients gave blood at baseline, week 2 and week 4. The patient's renal cell carcinoma had clear cell pathology. This table comes from immunoSEQ multiplex PCR, and its TCRdb copy is limited to in-frame clones, with some not included. This table holds roughly 130,000 clones, about 88% found once. The sample in question was blood, obtained from a patient whose treatment included radiotherapy and nephrectomy. This sequence originates from a woman in her 70s with renal cell carcinoma. The rearrangement uses TRBV28 and TRBJ1-2; a weak D match, TRBD1 (5 bases). The CDR3, as DNA: TGTGCCAGCAGTCCAGGGTTGGGGGTGAGCTATGGCTACACCTTC. Translated: CASSPGLGVSYGYTF.